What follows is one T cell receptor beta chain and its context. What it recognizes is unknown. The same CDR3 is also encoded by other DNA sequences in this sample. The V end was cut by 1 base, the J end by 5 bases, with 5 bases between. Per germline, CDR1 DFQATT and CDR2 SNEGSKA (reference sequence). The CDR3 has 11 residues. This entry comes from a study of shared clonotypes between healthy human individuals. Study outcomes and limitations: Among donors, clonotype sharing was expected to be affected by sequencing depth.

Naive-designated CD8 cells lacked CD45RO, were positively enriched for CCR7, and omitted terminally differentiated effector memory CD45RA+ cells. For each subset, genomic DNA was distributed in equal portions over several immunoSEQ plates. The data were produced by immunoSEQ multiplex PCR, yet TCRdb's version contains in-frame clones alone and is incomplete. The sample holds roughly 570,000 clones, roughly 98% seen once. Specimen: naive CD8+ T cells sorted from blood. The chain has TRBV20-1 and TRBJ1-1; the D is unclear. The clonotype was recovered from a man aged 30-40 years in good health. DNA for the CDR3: TGCAGTGCTAGAGTGGGGACTGAAGCTTTCTTT. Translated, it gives CSARVGTEAFF.